This T cell receptor beta chain was captured in a study of T-cell memory formation after mild COVID-19. Study information: Largely, TCR clusters stayed within a single donor.

Findings and caveats of the study: There was no confirmation that second-wave clones peaking on day 37 were SARS-CoV-2 specific. Shrinking CD4+ clones were chiefly CM and EM; CD8+ ones were chiefly EMRA.

The sample holds a few counts of this clonotype. Antigen unknown. TCRdb processed the 5' RACE reads anew with MiXCR; each CDR3 protein has one entry. The sample includes roughly 550,000 distinct CDR3 sequences, around 21% of them seen just once. Germline V gives CDR1 SGHKS, CDR2 YYEKEE (reference sequence). This CDR3 contains 13 residues. The V end lost 0 bases, the J end lost 11 bases, and 14 bases lay between the germline ends. The receptor was isolated from an adult woman who had mild COVID-19 (a few samples of this study predate the infection). Cell type and time point are not known. The chain links TRBV5-5 to TRBJ1-1; weak D call: TRBD1 (5 bases). The sequencing sample was made of PBMCs or a T cell subset sorted from them (not recorded which). CDR3 loop: CASSLEEGMRAFF. The CDR3 region has the DNA TGTGCCAGCAGCTTGGAAGAGGGGATGAGGGCTTTCTTT.